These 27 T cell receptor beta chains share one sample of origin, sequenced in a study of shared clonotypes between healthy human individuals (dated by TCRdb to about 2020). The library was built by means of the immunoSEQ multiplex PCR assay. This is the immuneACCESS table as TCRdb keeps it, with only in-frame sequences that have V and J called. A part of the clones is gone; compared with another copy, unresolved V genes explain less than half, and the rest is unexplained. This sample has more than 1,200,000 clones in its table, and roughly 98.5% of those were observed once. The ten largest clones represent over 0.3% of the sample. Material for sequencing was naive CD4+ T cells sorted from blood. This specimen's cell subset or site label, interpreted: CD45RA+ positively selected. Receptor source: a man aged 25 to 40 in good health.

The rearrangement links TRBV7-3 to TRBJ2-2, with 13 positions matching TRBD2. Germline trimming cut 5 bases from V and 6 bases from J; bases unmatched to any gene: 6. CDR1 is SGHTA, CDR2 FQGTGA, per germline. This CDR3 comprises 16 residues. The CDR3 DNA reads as TGTGCCAGCAGCCCCAGACTAGCGGGAGGCGCCGGGGAGCTGTTTTTT. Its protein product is CASSPRLAGGAGELFF. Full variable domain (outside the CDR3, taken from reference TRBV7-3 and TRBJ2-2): GAGVSQTPSNKVTEKGKYVELRCDPISGHTALYWYRQSLGQGPEFLIYFQGTGAADDSGLPNDRFFAVRPEGSVSTLKIQRTERGDSAVYLCASSPRLAGGAGELFFGEGSRLTVL.

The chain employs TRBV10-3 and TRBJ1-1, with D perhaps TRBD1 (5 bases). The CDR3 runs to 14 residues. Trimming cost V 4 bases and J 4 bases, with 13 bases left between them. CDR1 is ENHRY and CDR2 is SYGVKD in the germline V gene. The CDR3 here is CAISAFQGITEAFF. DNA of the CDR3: TGTGCCATCAGTGCATTCCAGGGTATCACTGAAGCTTTCTTT.

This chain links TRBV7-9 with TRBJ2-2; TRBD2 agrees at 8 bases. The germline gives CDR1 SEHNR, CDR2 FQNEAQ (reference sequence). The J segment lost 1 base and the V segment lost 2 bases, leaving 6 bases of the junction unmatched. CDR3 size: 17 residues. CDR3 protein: CASSLLLAGGNTGELFF. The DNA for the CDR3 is TGTGCCAGCAGCTTACTCCTGGCGGGAGGGAACACCGGGGAGCTGTTTTTT.

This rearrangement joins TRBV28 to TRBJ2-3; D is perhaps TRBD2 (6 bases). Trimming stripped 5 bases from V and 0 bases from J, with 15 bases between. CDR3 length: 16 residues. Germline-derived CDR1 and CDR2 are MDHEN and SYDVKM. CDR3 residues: CASSPWTKTSTDTQYF. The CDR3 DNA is TGTGCCAGCAGTCCCTGGACTAAAACTAGCACAGATACGCAGTATTTT.

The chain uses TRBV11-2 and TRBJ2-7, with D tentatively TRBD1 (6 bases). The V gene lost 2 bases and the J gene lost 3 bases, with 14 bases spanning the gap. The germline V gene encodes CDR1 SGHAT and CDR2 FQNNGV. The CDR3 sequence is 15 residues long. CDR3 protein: CASSLSFDRRYEQYF. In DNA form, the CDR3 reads TGTGCCAGCAGCTTAAGCTTCGACAGGCGCTACGAGCAGTACTTC.

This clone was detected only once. The CDR3 here is CASGLAGVYNEQFF. The CDR3 nucleotides are TGTGCCAGTGGACTAGCGGGGGTCTACAATGAGCAGTTCTTC. The rearrangement joins TRBV6-5 to TRBJ2-1, with 13 bases matching TRBD2. This CDR3 contains 14 residues. Losses at the gene ends were 9 bases for V and 3 bases for J; bases not matched to a gene: 2. Germline V gene sequence: CDR1 MNHEY, CDR2 SVGAGI.

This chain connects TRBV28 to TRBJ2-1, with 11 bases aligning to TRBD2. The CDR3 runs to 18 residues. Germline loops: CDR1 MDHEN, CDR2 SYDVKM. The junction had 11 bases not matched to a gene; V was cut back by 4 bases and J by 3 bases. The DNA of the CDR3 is TGTGCCAGCAGTTCTCTCTATACACTAGCGGGAGTCTACAATGAGCAGTTCTTC. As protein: CASSSLYTLAGVYNEQFF. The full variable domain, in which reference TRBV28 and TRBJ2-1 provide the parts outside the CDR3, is DVKVTQSSRYLVKRTGEKVFLECVQDMDHENMFWYRQDPGLGLRLIYFSYDVKMKEKGDIPEGYSVSREKKERFSLILESASTNQTSMYLCASSSLYTLAGVYNEQFFGPGTRLTVL.

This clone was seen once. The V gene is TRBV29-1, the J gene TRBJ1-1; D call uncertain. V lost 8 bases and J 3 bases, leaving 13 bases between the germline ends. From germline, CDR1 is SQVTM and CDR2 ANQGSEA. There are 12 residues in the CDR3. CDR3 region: CSFWPTDTEAFF. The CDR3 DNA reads TGCAGCTTTTGGCCCACGGACACTGAAGCTTTCTTT.

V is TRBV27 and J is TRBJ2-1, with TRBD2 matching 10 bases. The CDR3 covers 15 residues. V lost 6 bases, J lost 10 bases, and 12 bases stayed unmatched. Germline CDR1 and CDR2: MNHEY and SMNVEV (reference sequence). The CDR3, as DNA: TGTGCCAGCAGCCTAAGCGGGAGGGCCCCCGGGGAGCAGTTCTTC. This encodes CASSLSGRAPGEQFF.

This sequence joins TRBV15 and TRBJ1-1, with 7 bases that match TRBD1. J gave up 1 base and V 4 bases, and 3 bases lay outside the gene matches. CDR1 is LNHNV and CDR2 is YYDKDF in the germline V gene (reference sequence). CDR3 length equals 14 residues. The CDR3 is CATSMRTGNTEAFF. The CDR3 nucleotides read TGTGCCACCAGCATGAGGACAGGGAACACTGAAGCTTTCTTT.

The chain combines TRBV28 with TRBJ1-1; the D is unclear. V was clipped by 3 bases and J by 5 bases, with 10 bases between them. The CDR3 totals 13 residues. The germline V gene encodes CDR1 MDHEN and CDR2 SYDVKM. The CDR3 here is CASSFQDRTEAFF. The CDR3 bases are TGTGCCAGCAGTTTCCAAGATAGAACTGAAGCTTTCTTT.

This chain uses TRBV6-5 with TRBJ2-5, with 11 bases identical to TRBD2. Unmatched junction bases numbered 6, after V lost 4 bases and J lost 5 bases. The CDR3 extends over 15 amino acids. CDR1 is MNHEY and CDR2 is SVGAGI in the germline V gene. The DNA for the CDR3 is TGTGCCAGCAGTTTAGCGGGAGGGCCCGGGGAGACCCAGTACTTC. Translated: CASSLAGGPGETQYF.

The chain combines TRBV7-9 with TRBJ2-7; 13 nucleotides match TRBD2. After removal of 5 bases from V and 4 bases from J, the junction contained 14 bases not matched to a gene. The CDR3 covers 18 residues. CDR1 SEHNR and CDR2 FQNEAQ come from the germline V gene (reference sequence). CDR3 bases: TGTGCCAGCAGCCTTACGTTTCCGGGACTAGCGGGACTTTACGAGCAGTACTTC. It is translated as CASSLTFPGLAGLYEQYF.

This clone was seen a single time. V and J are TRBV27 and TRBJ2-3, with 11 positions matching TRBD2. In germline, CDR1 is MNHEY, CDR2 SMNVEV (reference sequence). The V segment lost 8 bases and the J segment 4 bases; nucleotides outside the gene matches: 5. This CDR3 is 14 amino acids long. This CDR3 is CASRALAGADTQYF. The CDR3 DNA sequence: TGTGCCAGCCGGGCACTAGCGGGAGCAGATACGCAGTATTTT.

This CDR3 reads CASSVRDRAPNYGYTF. CDR3 coding DNA: TGTGCCAGCAGTGTCCGGGACAGGGCCCCTAACTATGGCTACACCTTC. The genes are TRBV6-1 and TRBJ1-2; TRBD1 agrees at 9 bases. Trimming took 4 bases from V and 0 from J; bases not matched to a gene: 6. Germline CDR1 reads MNHNS; CDR2 reads SASEGT. The CDR3 length is 16 residues.

CDR3 loop: CASSPGGTNEKLFF. Written as DNA, the CDR3 is TGTGCCAGCAGCCCGGGGGGGACTAATGAAAAACTGTTTTTT. The rearrangement joins TRBV7-9 to TRBJ1-4; a possible D gene is TRBD1 (5 bases). The CDR3 is 14 residues long. Trimming stripped 5 bases from V and 2 bases from J, with 9 bases between. Germline assignment: CDR1 SEHNR and CDR2 FQNEAQ (reference sequence).

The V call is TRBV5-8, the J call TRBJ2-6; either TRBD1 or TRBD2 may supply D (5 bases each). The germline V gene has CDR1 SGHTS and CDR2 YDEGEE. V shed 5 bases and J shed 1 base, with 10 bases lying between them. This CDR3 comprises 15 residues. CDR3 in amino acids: CASRRGVSGANVLTF. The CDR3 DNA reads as TGTGCCAGCAGGAGGGGTGTGTCTGGGGCCAACGTCCTGACTTTC. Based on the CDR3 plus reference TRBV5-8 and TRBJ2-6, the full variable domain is EAGVTQSPTHLIKTRGQQATLRCSPISGHTSVYWYQQALGLGLQFLLWYDEGEERNRGNFPPRFSGRQFPNYSSELNVNALELEDSALYLCASRRGVSGANVLTFGAGSRLTVL.

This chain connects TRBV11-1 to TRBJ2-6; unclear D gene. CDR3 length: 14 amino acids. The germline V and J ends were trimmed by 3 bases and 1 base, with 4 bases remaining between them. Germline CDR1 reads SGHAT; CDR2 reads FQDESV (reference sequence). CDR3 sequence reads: CASSFLSGANVLTF. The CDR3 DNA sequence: TGTGCCAGCAGCTTTTTATCTGGGGCCAACGTCCTGACTTTC. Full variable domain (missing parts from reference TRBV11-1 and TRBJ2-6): EAEVAQSPRYKITEKSQAVAFWCDPISGHATLYWYRQILGQGPELLVQFQDESVVDDSQLPKDRFSAERLKGVDSTLKIQPAELGDSAMYLCASSFLSGANVLTFGAGSRLTVL.

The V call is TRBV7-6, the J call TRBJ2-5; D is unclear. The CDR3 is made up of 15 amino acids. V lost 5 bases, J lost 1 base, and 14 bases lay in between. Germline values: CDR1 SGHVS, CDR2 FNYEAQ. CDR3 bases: TGTGCCAGCAGCCCCCTAGTGGGGTCCCAAGAGACCCAGTACTTC. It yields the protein CASSPLVGSQETQYF. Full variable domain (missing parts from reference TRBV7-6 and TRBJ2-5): GAGVSQSPRYKVTKRGQDVALRCDPISGHVSLYWYRQALGQGPEFLTYFNYEAQQDKSGLPNDRFSAERPEGSISTLTIQRTEQRDSAMYRCASSPLVGSQETQYFGPGTRLLVL.

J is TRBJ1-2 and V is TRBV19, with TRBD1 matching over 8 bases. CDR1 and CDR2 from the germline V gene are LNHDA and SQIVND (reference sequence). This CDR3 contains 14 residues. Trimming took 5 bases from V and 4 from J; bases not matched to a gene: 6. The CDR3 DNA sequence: TGTGCCAGTAGTGAGAGGGACAGGACCTATGGCTACACCTTC. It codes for CASSERDRTYGYTF.

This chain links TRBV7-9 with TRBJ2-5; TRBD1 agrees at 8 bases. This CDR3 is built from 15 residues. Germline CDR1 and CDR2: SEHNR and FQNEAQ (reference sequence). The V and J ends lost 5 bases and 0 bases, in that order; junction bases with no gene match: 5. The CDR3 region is CASSPTTGDQETQYF. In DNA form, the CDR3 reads TGTGCCAGCAGCCCGACGACAGGGGACCAAGAGACCCAGTACTTC.

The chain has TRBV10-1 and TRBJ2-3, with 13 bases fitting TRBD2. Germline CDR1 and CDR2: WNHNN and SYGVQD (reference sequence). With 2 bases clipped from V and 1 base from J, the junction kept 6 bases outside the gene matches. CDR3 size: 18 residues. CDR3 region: CASSEPGLAGLGTDTQYF. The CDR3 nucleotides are TGCGCCAGCAGTGAGCCGGGACTAGCGGGACTCGGCACAGATACGCAGTATTTT.

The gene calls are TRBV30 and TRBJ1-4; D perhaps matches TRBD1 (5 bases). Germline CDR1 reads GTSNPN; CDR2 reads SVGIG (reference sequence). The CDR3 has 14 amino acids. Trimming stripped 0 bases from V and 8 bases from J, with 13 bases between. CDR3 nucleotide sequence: TGTGCCTGGAGTGTCTCGGCAGGGCGCGAAAAACTGTTTTTT. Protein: CAWSVSAGREKLFF.

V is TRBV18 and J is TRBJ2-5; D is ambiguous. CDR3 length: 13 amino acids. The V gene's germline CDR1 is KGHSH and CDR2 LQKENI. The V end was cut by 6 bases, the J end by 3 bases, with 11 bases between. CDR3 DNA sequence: TGTGCCAGCTCGCCTATACTCAAAGAGACCCAGTACTTC. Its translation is CASSPILKETQYF.

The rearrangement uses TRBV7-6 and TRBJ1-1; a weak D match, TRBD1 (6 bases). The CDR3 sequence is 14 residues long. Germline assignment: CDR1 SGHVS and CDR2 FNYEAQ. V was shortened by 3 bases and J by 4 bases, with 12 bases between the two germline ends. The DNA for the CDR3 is TGTGCCAGCAGCTTGTCGGTACAGGGCACTGAAGCTTTCTTT. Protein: CASSLSVQGTEAFF.

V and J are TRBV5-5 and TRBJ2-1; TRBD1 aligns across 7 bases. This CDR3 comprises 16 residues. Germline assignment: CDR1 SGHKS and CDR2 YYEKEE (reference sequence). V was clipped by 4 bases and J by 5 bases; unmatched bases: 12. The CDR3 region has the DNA TGTGCCAGCAGCCTAAAATGGGACAGAGGACACAATGAGCAGTTCTTC. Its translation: CASSLKWDRGHNEQFF.

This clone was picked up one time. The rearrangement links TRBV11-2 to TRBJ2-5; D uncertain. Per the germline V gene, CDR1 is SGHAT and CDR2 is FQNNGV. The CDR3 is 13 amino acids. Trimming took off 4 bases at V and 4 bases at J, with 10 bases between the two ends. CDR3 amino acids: CASSYGLGETQYF. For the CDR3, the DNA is TGTGCCAGCAGCTATGGGTTAGGAGAGACCCAGTACTTC.